The entry that follows covers one TCR beta chain sequence. Its antigen is unidentified. The source of the sample is a study of CD8 T cells in Susac syndrome. Overall study findings and caveats: Individuals included in the TCR sequencing and HLA analysis were acknowledged by the study to be relatively few in number.

The RNA, 0.5 to 1 ug, was put through reverse transcription using random hexamers. Amplification of TCR beta CDR3 by immunoSEQ multiplex PCR spanned 54 Vbeta and 13 Jbeta. MiXCR, applied by TCRdb to the immunoSEQ multiplex PCR reads, yields one record per CDR3 protein. Of about 150,000 distinct CDR3 sequences listed, approximately 95% were seen once; the top ten hold approximately 0.08%. The controls were healthy donors who were matched for age and sex. Both CD4+ and CD8+ T cells were negatively isolated, and TEMRA cells underwent FACS enrichment. The TCR was taken from a human donor in good health. Input material: CD4+ T cells from PBMCs.

CDR3 in amino acids: CASSQEGGSYEQYF. The CDR3 coding sequence is TGTGCCAGCAGCCAAGAAGGGGGTTCCTACGAGCAGTACTTC. The chain carries TRBV14 and TRBJ2-7; maybe TRBD1 (6 bases). The V end lost 0 bases, the J end lost 1 base, and 7 bases lay between the germline ends. In germline, CDR1 is SGHDN, CDR2 FVKESK. The CDR3 covers 14 residues.